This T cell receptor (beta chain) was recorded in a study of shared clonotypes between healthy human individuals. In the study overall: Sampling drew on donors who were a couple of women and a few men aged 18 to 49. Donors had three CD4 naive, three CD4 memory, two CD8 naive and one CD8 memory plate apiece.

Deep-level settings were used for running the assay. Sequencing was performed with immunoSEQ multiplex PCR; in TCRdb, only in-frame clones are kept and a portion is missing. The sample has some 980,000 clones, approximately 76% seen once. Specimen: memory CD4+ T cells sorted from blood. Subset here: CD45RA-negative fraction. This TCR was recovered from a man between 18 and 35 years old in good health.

CDR3 bases: TGTGCCAGCTCACTAGCGGGGGCCACAGATACGCAGTATTTT. Translating gives CASSLAGATDTQYF. The gene calls are TRBV18 and TRBJ2-3, with 9 positions matching TRBD2. Germline values: CDR1 KGHSH, CDR2 LQKENI. CDR3 length: 14 amino acids. The V gene end was trimmed by 4 bases and the J gene end by 2 bases; junction bases not matched to a gene: 1.